This T cell receptor (beta chain) was found in a study of cytomegalovirus exposure and HLA in healthy donors. CDR1 and CDR2 (germline): MGHRA, YSYEKL. The CDR3 sequence is 18 residues long. With 1 base removed from V and 5 bases from J, the gap between germline ends came to 18 bases. This PCR relied on a set of 60 Vbeta primers and 13 Jbeta primers. The assay was immunoSEQ multiplex PCR, and TCRdb's table has in-frame clones only and misses some. The sample lists about 250,000 clones; 75% to 90% were seen once. The sample was PBMCs. This receptor was obtained from a girl aged 2-10 years in good health and CMV-seronegative. The chain links TRBV4-1 to TRBJ2-6, with a weak D call TRBD1 (7 bases). CDR3 sequence: CASSQGAGGLGRANVLTF. CDR3 nucleotides: TGCGCCAGCAGCCAAGGGGCAGGGGGACTGGGGAGGGCCAACGTCCTGACTTTC.